Detailed here is one TCR beta chain. The data stem from a study of blood T cell repertoires in COVID-19. Using immunoSEQ multiplex PCR, the repertoire was profiled, and TCRdb retains in-frame clones only, with some absent. The data show around 140,000 clones, with about nine tenths seen just once and roughly 3.9% held by the top ten. The clonotype comes from a woman aged 35 to 49 who had been exposed to COVID-19. Material for sequencing was PBMCs or T cells enriched from blood (not recorded which).

CDR3 region: CASSPGTTNTGELFF. Written as DNA, the CDR3 is TGTGCCAGCAGTCCCGGGACAACGAACACCGGGGAGCTGTTTTTT. The chain recombines TRBV2 with TRBJ2-2; tentatively, D is TRBD1 (6 bases). The CDR3 has 15 amino acids. Germline lookup yields CDR1 SNHLY and CDR2 FYNNEI. Trimming cost V 5 bases and J 0 bases, with 10 bases left between them.